Listed below are T cell receptor beta chains from one sample, sequenced in a study of T cell repertoires in cytomegalovirus infection. One entry per CDR3 protein results from TCRdb running MiXCR on the reads. The profile shows about 530,000 distinct CDR3 sequences, around 27% of them singletons. Material: PBMCs. All receptors come from a human donor in good health (CMV status not recorded). Some clones in this sample may be carry-over from other donors' samples. CDR3s include the opening cysteine and the closing phenylalanine or tryptophan. The order of the fields is V gene, clone size, J gene, D gene, CDR3 protein, CDR3 DNA. D genes are given only for firm matches. The size of a clone is reported for some rows only, either as once, few or many, or as a class for expanded clones.

>TRBV3-1|few|TRBJ2-7|TRBD2
CASSNRLAGRRGGSYEQYF
TGTGCCAGCAGCAACCGACTAGCGGGGAGACGAGGGGGATCCTACGAGCAGTACTTC
>TRBV4-1|.|TRBJ1-6|.
CASSQPQGKLNSPLHF
TGCGCCAGCAGCCAACCGCAGGGGAAATTGAATTCACCCCTCCACTTT
>TRBV12-3/TRBV12-4|.|TRBJ2-1|TRBD1
CASSPRQGASYEQFF
TGTGCCAGCAGCCCTCGACAGGGGGCGAGCTATGAGCAGTTCTTC
>TRBV7-3|.|TRBJ2-1|.
CASSLTRSGYNEQFF
TGTGCCAGCAGCTTAACAAGGTCTGGTTACAATGAGCAGTTCTTC
>TRBV5-4|.|TRBJ2-1|.
CASSFSGRNEQFF
TGTGCCAGCAGCTTCTCGGGAAGGAATGAGCAGTTCTTC
>TRBV6-6|.|TRBJ2-7|TRBD2
CASHTGTTAYEQYF
TGTGCCAGCCATACCGGGACTACGGCCTACGAGCAGTACTTC
>TRBV7-9|many|TRBJ1-1|.
CASSQGVMNTEAFF
TGTGCCAGCAGCCAAGGGGTTATGAACACTGAAGCTTTCTTT
>TRBV7-2|many|TRBJ2-7|TRBD2
CASSSSGTIGEQYF
TGTGCCAGCAGCTCTAGTGGGACTATAGGAGAGCAGTACTTC
>TRBV20-1|.|TRBJ2-7|.
CSAREFGGVPYEQYF
TGCAGTGCTAGAGAGTTCGGGGGTGTCCCCTACGAGCAGTACTTC
>TRBV7-2|many|TRBJ1-5|.
CASSLDSSREAQPQHF
TGTGCCAGCAGCTTAGACTCGAGTAGAGAGGCTCAGCCCCAGCATTTT
>TRBV5-5|.|TRBJ1-2|.
CASSLGVGTYGYTF
TGTGCCAGCAGCTTGGGCGTGGGAACCTATGGCTACACCTTC
>TRBV19|.|TRBJ2-7|.
CASSIVPRLERAEQYF
TGTGCCAGTAGTATCGTCCCCAGACTGGAAAGAGCCGAGCAGTACTTC
>TRBV4-2|many|TRBJ1-2|.
CASSPLSRDRSYGYTF
TGTGCCAGCAGCCCCCTGTCGAGAGACCGGTCCTATGGCTACACCTTC
>TRBV7-6|few|TRBJ2-7|TRBD1
CASSPPGQTYEQYF
TGTGCCAGCAGCCCTCCGGGACAGACCTACGAGCAGTACTTC
>TRBV7-2|many|TRBJ1-4|.
CASSLVGREKLFF
TGTGCCAGCAGCTTGGTAGGGAGAGAAAAACTGTTTTTT